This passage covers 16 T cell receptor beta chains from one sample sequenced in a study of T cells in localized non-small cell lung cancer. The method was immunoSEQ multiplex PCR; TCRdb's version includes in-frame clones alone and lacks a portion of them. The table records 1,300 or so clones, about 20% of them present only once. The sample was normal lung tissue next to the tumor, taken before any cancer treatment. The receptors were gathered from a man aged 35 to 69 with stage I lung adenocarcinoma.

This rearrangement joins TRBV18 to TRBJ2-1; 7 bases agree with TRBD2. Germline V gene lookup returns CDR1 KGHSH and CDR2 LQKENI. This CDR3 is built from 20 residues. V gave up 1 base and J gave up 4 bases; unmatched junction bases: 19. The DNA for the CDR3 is TGTGCCAGCTCACCACTGGGCGGGAGACCGATCAGACCTCCTTACAATGAGCAGTTCTTC. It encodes CASSPLGGRPIRPPYNEQFF. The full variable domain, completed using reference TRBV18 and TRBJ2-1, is NAGVMQNPRHLVRRRGQEARLRCSPMKGHSHVYWYRQLPEEGLKFMVYLQKENIIDESGMPKERFSAEFPKEGPSILRIQQVVRGDSAAYFCASSPLGGRPIRPPYNEQFFGPGTRLTVL.

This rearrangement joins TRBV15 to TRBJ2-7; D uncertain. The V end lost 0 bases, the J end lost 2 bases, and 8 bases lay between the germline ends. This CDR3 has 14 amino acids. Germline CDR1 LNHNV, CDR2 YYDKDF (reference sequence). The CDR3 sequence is CATSRDYPAYEQYF. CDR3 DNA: TGTGCCACCAGCAGAGATTATCCGGCCTACGAGCAGTACTTC.

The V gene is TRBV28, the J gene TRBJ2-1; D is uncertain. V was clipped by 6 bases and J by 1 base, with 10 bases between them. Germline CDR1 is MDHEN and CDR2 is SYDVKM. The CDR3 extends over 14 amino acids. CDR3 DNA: TGTGCCAGCAGGAGCATACTATCCTACAATGAGCAGTTCTTC. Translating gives CASRSILSYNEQFF.

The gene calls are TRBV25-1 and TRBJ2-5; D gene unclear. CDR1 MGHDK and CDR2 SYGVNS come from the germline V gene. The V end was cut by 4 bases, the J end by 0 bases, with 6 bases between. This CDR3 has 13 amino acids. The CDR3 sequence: CASSAHNQETQYF. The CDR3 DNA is TGTGCCAGCAGTGCACACAACCAAGAGACCCAGTACTTC.

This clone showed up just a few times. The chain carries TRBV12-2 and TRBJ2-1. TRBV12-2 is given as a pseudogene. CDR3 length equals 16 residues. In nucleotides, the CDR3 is TGTGCCAGTACCCTCCGGCCCGGCAACTCCTACAATGAGCAGTTCTTC. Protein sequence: CASTLRPGNSYNEQFF.

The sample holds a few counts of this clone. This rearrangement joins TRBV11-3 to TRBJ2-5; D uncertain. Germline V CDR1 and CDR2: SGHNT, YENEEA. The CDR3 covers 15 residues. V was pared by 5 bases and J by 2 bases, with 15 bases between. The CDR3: CASSPIPHRQETQYF. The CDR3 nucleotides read TGTGCCAGCAGCCCCATACCCCACCGACAAGAGACCCAGTACTTC.

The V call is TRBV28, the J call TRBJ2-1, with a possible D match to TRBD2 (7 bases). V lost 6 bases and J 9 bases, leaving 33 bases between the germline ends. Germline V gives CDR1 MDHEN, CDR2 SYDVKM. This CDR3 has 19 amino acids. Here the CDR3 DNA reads TGTGCCAGCAGCAACCCGGTTTGGAGGGAGGGGGGCAAAATAAGTGAGCAGTTCTTC. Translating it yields CASSNPVWREGGKISEQFF. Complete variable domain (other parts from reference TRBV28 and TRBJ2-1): DVKVTQSSRYLVKRTGEKVFLECVQDMDHENMFWYRQDPGLGLRLIYFSYDVKMKEKGDIPEGYSVSREKKERFSLILESASTNQTSMYLCASSNPVWREGGKISEQFFGPGTRLTVL.

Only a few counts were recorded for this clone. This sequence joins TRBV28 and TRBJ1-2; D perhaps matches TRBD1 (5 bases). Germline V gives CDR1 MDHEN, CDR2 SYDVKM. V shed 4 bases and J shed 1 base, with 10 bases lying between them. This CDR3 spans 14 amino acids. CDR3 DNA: TGTGCCAGCAGTTCCGGGACCAATAACTATGGCTACACCTTC. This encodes CASSSGTNNYGYTF.

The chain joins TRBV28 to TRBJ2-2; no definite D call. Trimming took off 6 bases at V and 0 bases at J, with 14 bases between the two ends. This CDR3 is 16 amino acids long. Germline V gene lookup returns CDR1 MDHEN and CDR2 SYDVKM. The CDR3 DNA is TGTGCCAGCAGCGGATCCTCGGCACCGAACACCGGGGAGCTGTTTTTT. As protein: CASSGSSAPNTGELFF.

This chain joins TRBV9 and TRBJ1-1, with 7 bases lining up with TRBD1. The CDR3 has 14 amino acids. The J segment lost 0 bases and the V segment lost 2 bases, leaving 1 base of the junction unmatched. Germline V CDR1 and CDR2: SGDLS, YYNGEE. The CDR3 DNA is TGTGCCAGCAGCGTGACAGGGATGAACACTGAAGCTTTCTTT. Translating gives CASSVTGMNTEAFF. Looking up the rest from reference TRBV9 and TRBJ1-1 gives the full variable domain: DSGVTQTPKHLITATGQRVTLRCSPRSGDLSVYWYQQSLDQGLQFLIQYYNGEERAKGNILERFSAQQFPDLHSELNLSSLELGDSALYFCASSVTGMNTEAFFGQGTRLTVV.

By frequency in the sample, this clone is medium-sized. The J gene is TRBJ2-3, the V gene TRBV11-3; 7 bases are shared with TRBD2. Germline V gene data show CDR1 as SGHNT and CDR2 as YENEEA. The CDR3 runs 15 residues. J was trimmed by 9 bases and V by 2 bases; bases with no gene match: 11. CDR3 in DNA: TGTGCCAGCAGCTTATCGGGGCAGGGAGGGCGAACGCAGTATTTT. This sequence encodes CASSLSGQGGRTQYF.

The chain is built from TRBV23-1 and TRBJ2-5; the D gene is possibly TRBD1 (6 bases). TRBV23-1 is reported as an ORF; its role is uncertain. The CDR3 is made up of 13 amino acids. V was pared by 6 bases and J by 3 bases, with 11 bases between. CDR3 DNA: TGCGCCAGCAGCCAACGACAGGAAGAGACCCAGTACTTC. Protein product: CASSQRQEETQYF.

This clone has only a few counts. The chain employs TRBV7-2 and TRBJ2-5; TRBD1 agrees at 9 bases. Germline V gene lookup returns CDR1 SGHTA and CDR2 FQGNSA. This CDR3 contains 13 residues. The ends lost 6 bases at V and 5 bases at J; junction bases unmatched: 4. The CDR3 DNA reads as TGTGCCAGCAGGGGACAGGGTGTGGAGACCCAGTACTTC. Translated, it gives CASRGQGVETQYF.

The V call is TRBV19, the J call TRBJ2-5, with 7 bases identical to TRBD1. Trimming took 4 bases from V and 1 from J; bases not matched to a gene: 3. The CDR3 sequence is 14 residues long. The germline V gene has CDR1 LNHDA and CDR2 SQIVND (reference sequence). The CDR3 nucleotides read TGTGCCAGTAGTACCCAGGGGGTCCAAGAGACCCAGTACTTC. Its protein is CASSTQGVQETQYF. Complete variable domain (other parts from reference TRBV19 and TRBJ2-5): DGGITQSPKYLFRKEGQNVTLSCEQNLNHDAMYWYRQDPGQGLRLIYYSQIVNDFQKGDIAEGYSVSREKKESFPLTVTSAQKNPTAFYLCASSTQGVQETQYFGPGTRLLVL.

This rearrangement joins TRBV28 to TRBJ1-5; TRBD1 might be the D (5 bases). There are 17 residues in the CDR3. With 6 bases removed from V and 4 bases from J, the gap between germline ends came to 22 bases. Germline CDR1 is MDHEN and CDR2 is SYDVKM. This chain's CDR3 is CASRAARGRSYNQPQHF. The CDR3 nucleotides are TGTGCCAGCAGAGCCGCCCGGGGCCGTTCCTATAATCAGCCCCAGCATTTT.

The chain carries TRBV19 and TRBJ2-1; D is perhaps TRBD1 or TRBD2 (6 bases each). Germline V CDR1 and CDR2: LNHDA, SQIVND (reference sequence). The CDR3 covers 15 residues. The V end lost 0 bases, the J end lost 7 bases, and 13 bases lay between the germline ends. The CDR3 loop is CASSIEGGRPNEQFF. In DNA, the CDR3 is TGTGCCAGTAGTATAGAAGGGGGGAGGCCAAATGAGCAGTTCTTC. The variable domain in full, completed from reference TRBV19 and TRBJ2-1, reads DGGITQSPKYLFRKEGQNVTLSCEQNLNHDAMYWYRQDPGQGLRLIYYSQIVNDFQKGDIAEGYSVSREKKESFPLTVTSAQKNPTAFYLCASSIEGGRPNEQFFGPGTRLTVL.